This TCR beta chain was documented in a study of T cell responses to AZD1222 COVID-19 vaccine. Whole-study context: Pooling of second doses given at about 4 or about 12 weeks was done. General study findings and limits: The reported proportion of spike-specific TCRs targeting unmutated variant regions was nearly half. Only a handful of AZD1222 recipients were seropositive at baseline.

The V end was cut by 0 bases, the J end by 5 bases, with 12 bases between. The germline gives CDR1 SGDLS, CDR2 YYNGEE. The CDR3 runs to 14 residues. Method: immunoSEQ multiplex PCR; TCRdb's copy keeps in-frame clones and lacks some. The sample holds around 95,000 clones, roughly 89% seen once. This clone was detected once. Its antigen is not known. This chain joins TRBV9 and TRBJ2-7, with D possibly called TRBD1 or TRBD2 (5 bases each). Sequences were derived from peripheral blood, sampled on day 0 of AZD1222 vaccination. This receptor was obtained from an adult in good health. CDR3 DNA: TGTGCCAGCAGCGTAGGGCAGGGAGCGGACGAGCAGTACTTC. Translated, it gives CASSVGQGADEQYF.